Listed here are 27 T cell receptor beta chains from one sample, sequenced in a study of blood T cell repertoires in COVID-19. The repertoire was sequenced with immunoSEQ multiplex PCR; TCRdb's copy has only in-frame clones and lacks some. The sample includes hundreds of thousands of clones, under 90% of them seen just once. Sequenced material: PBMCs or T cells enriched from blood (not recorded which). Source of these receptors: a woman between 50 and 59 years old who had been exposed to COVID-19.

Note on this clone: The same CDR3 is also encoded by other DNA sequences in this sample. The CDR3 DNA sequence: TGTGCCAGCAGTCCCCCCGGGGGGACAGGGCAGCCCCAGCATTTT. Protein product: CASSPPGGTGQPQHF. The chain carries TRBV28 and TRBJ1-5; TRBD1 aligns across 9 bases. With 5 bases clipped from V and 7 bases from J, the junction kept 9 bases outside the gene matches. This CDR3 contains 15 residues. Per the germline V gene, CDR1 is MDHEN and CDR2 is SYDVKM.

There are a few counts of this clone. The V and J genes are TRBV7-2 and TRBJ1-2; maybe TRBD1 (6 bases). This CDR3 is built from 15 residues. Germline assignment: CDR1 SGHTA and CDR2 FQGNSA. V lost 1 base, J lost 4 bases, and 13 bases lay in between. The CDR3 DNA reads as TGTGCCAGCAGCTTAGGGGCAGGGGAATTCTATGGCTACACCTTC. Protein sequence: CASSLGAGEFYGYTF.

The chain combines TRBV30 with TRBJ1-2, with 7 bases matching TRBD1. After removal of 3 bases from V and 8 bases from J, the junction contained 9 bases not matched to a gene. Germline V CDR1 and CDR2: GTSNPN, SVGIG (reference sequence). This CDR3 has 13 residues. CDR3 loop: CAWSSDRRNGYTF. CDR3 bases: TGTGCCTGGAGCTCGGACAGGCGAAACGGCTACACCTTC.

The CDR3 DNA follows: TGTGCCAGCAGTACGTCAGGGTTTTATGGCTACACCTTC. This codes for CASSTSGFYGYTF. The V and J genes are TRBV12-3 or TRBV12-4 and TRBJ1-2, with a tentative D call TRBD1 (5 bases). Trimming removed 5 bases at V and 5 bases at J, with 12 bases between. The CDR3 totals 13 residues.

This chain joins TRBV7-8 and TRBJ1-2; 7 bases are a match to TRBD1. The germline gives CDR1 SGHVS, CDR2 FQNEAQ. Germline trimming cut 3 bases from V and 0 bases from J; bases unmatched to any gene: 4. CDR3 length equals 15 residues. CDR3 bases: TGTGCCAGCAGCTTCCAGGGGGATTCTAACTATGGCTACACCTTC. It is translated as CASSFQGDSNYGYTF.

The chain combines TRBV5-1 with TRBJ2-5, with D tentatively TRBD1 (6 bases). In germline, CDR1 is SGHRS, CDR2 YFSETQ. V lost 0 bases and J lost 5, with 17 bases in between. The CDR3 spans 16 residues. The CDR3 DNA reads as TGCGCCAGCAGCTTGGGGGACACTCCCACGGCGGAGACCCAGTACTTC. Translating gives CASSLGDTPTAETQYF.

The chain has TRBV6-1 and TRBJ1-2, with no clear D. The CDR3 is 13 amino acids. Germline CDR1 is MNHNS and CDR2 is SASEGT. V was pared by 2 bases and J by 4 bases, with 8 bases between. The CDR3 DNA is TGTGCCAGCAGTGAAACCCAGGCCTATGGCTACACCTTC. Amino acids: CASSETQAYGYTF.

The rearrangement joins TRBV5-8 to TRBJ1-5, with D uncertain. This CDR3 is built from 14 residues. Trimming left V 0 bases short and J 1 base short, with 5 bases between. Germline CDR1 reads SGHTS; CDR2 reads YDEGEE. The CDR3 loop is CASSLVASNQPQHF. CDR3 nucleotide sequence: TGTGCCAGCAGCTTGGTCGCGAGCAATCAGCCCCAGCATTTT.

The chain joins TRBV12-3 or TRBV12-4 to TRBJ1-2, with D possibly matching TRBD1 (6 bases). This CDR3 is 12 amino acids long. The V gene lost 1 base and the J gene lost 6 bases, with 6 bases spanning the gap. The CDR3 DNA sequence: TGTGCCAGCAGTTTAGGGGGGCATGGCTACACCTTC. Residues: CASSLGGHGYTF.

V is TRBV6-6 and J is TRBJ2-7; TRBD1 matches at 10 bases. Germline CDR1 and CDR2: MNHNY and SVGAGI (reference sequence). The CDR3 has 15 residues. V shed 5 bases and J 1 base; nucleotides not matched to a gene: 5. The CDR3 reads CASSPAGQGSYEQYF. The DNA for the CDR3 is TGTGCCAGCAGTCCGGCGGGACAGGGGTCCTACGAGCAGTACTTC.

The V call is TRBV10-3, the J call TRBJ1-1; tentatively, D is TRBD1 (6 bases). V lost 3 bases and J lost 4, with 12 bases in between. The germline V gene encodes CDR1 ENHRY and CDR2 SYGVKD. The CDR3 is 14 amino acids. In DNA, the CDR3 is TGTGCCATCAGTGATACAGGGAGGGGCACTGAAGCTTTCTTT. As protein: CAISDTGRGTEAFF.

The chain has TRBV21-1 and TRBJ2-6; the listed D gene, TRBD2, was not tested against the DNA. TRBV21-1 is a pseudogene. CDR3 length: 16 amino acids. CDR3 in DNA: TGTGCCAGCAGCCCTTATGCGGGGTCCGGGGCCAACGTCCTGACTTTC. Amino acids: CASSPYAGSGANVLTF.

The rearrangement joins TRBV9 to TRBJ1-2; a weak D match, TRBD1 (6 bases). Trimming left V 4 bases short and J 4 bases short, with 8 bases between. This CDR3 has 12 residues. Per the germline V gene, CDR1 is SGDLS and CDR2 is YYNGEE. The CDR3 here is CASSTQGYGYTF. The CDR3 DNA sequence: TGTGCCAGCAGCACACAGGGCTATGGCTACACCTTC.

The chain uses TRBV5-4 and TRBJ2-6; D might be TRBD2 (6 bases). This CDR3 has 17 amino acids. V dropped 0 bases and J dropped 0 bases, with 10 bases sitting between them. CDR1 and CDR2 from the germline V gene are SGHNT and YYREEE (reference sequence). In nucleotides, the CDR3 is TGTGCCAGCAGCTTGGGCGGGGTCAGCTCTGGGGCCAACGTCCTGACTTTC. This sequence encodes CASSLGGVSSGANVLTF.

The genes are TRBV7-8 and TRBJ2-7; 7 bases line up with TRBD1. After removal of 8 bases from V and 4 bases from J, the junction contained 11 bases not matched to a gene. The CDR3 length is 14 residues. Germline V CDR1 and CDR2: SGHVS, FQNEAQ. CDR3 region: CASALTGLSYEQYF. The CDR3 bases are TGTGCCAGCGCCTTGACAGGGCTGAGTTACGAGCAGTACTTC.

The chain combines TRBV19 with TRBJ1-1; perhaps TRBD1 as D (6 bases). From germline, CDR1 is LNHDA and CDR2 SQIVND (reference sequence). This CDR3 is built from 16 residues. V lost 5 bases and J lost 5, with 21 bases in between. The CDR3 DNA sequence: TGTGCCAGTAGTCCACAACCCGGCGGGGGGCGAACTGAAGCTTTCTTT. It is translated as CASSPQPGGGRTEAFF.

The J gene is TRBJ2-2, the V gene TRBV19; D call uncertain. The CDR3 is 13 residues long. CDR1 LNHDA and CDR2 SQIVND come from the germline V gene (reference sequence). With 4 bases removed from V and 0 bases from J, the gap between germline ends came to 3 bases. The CDR3 DNA is TGTGCCAGTAGTAACTCGAACACCGGGGAGCTGTTTTTT. Its protein product is CASSNSNTGELFF.

This clone was seen only a few times. The V and J genes are TRBV7-2 and TRBJ2-7, with 11 bases identical to TRBD2. This CDR3 has 15 residues. Germline V gives CDR1 SGHTA, CDR2 FQGNSA. V shed 5 bases and J 3 bases; nucleotides not matched to a gene: 6. This CDR3 is CASSIGTSGNYEQYF. The CDR3 bases are TGTGCCAGCAGCATCGGGACTAGCGGAAACTACGAGCAGTACTTC. The whole variable domain, remainder taken from reference TRBV7-2 and TRBJ2-7, is GAGVSQSPSNKVTEKGKDVELRCDPISGHTALYWYRQSLGQGLEFLIYFQGNSAPDKSGLPSDRFSAERTGGSVSTLTIQRTQQEDSAVYLCASSIGTSGNYEQYFGPGTRLTVT.

The V and J genes are TRBV5-5 and TRBJ1-5, with D unclear. Trimming shortened V by 1 base and J by 6 bases, and 8 bases separated the two germline ends. The CDR3 has 13 amino acids. The germline V gene encodes CDR1 SGHKS and CDR2 YYEKEE (reference sequence). For the CDR3, the DNA is TGTGCCAGCAGCTTGTATGGCCCTCAGCCCCAGCATTTT. Translated: CASSLYGPQPQHF.

This chain joins TRBV12-3 or TRBV12-4 and TRBJ2-2; D call uncertain. This CDR3 comprises 12 residues. V was clipped by 5 bases and J by 6 bases, with 7 bases between them. CDR3 region: CASSGHAGELFF. The CDR3 DNA reads as TGTGCCAGCAGTGGCCACGCCGGGGAGCTGTTTTTT.

This sequence joins TRBV5-5 and TRBJ1-1; D possibly corresponds to TRBD1 (6 bases). This CDR3 is 15 amino acids long. Germline V gives CDR1 SGHKS, CDR2 YYEKEE (reference sequence). Trimming took off 4 bases at V and 0 bases at J, with 13 bases between the two ends. As DNA, the CDR3 is TGTGCCAGCAGCCCGGACAGCCTCATGAACACTGAAGCTTTCTTT. Translated: CASSPDSLMNTEAFF.

The chain has TRBV9 and TRBJ1-1, with D possibly matching TRBD1 (6 bases). The V and J ends lost 0 bases and 5 bases respectively, with 14 bases between them. The CDR3 consists of 15 residues. CDR1 is SGDLS, CDR2 YYNGEE, per germline. CDR3 sequence reads: CASSVDDRFGTEAFF. The CDR3 DNA reads TGTGCCAGCAGCGTAGATGACAGGTTCGGGACTGAAGCTTTCTTT.

The CDR3 spells CASSKMVQFDSPLHF. In nucleotides, the CDR3 is TGTGCCAGCAGCAAAATGGTACAGTTTGATTCACCCCTCCACTTT. The chain recombines TRBV21-1 with TRBJ1-6; the table's D call TRBD1 went unverified against the DNA. TRBV21-1 is flagged as a pseudogene. The CDR3 covers 15 residues.

The chain joins TRBV14 to TRBJ2-3; TRBD2 aligns across 9 bases. Looked up from germline, CDR1 is SGHDN and CDR2 is FVKESK. Losses at the gene ends were 0 bases for V and 5 bases for J; bases not matched to a gene: 3. The CDR3 extends over 15 amino acids. The CDR3 here is CASSQDFSGGDTQYF. The CDR3 nucleotides read TGTGCCAGCAGCCAAGATTTTAGCGGGGGAGATACGCAGTATTTT. Full variable domain (rest looked up from reference TRBV14 and TRBJ2-3): EAGVTQFPSHSVIEKGQTVTLRCDPISGHDNLYWYRRVMGKEIKFLLHFVKESKQDESGMPNNRFLAERTGGTYSTLKVQPAELEDSGVYFCASSQDFSGGDTQYFGPGTRLTVL.

The gene calls are TRBV9 and TRBJ1-3; D ambiguous. The CDR3 is 14 amino acids. Germline CDR1 SGDLS, CDR2 YYNGEE. Trimming took off 4 bases at V and 0 bases at J, with 8 bases between the two ends. CDR3 in DNA: TGTGCCAGCAGCCGAAGCCGCTCTGGAAACACCATATATTTT. Translating gives CASSRSRSGNTIYF.

This clone was recorded at least ten times. This chain uses TRBV5-1 with TRBJ1-3; possibly TRBD1 for D (5 bases). The CDR3 extends over 16 amino acids. The V gene lost 0 bases and the J gene lost 2 bases, with 12 bases spanning the gap. Germline V gene lookup returns CDR1 SGHRS and CDR2 YFSETQ. Written as DNA, the CDR3 is TGCGCCAGCAGCTTGGGTGCCGGGGGTGCTGGAAACACCATATATTTT. Protein: CASSLGAGGAGNTIYF.

The chain carries TRBV7-7 and TRBJ1-2; D unclear. The CDR3 contains 14 residues. Between the trimmed V and J ends, which lost 1 base and 4 bases, there was a span of 10 bases. Germline CDR1 is SSHAT and CDR2 is FNYEAQ (reference sequence). In DNA, the CDR3 is TGTGCCAGCAGCTTAGGGCAGGCCGGCTATGGCTACACCTTC. Its translation: CASSLGQAGYGYTF. Drawing the rest from reference TRBV7-7 and TRBJ1-2, the complete variable domain is GAGVSQSPRYKVTKRGQDVTLRCDPISSHATLYWYQQALGQGPEFLTYFNYEAQPDKSGLPSDRFSAERPEGSISTLTIQRTEQRDSAMYRCASSLGQAGYGYTFGSGTRLTVV.